Sequencing of this T cell receptor (beta chain) was carried out in a study of blood T cell repertoires in COVID-19. Study-level information: Sites across the United States, Italy and Spain contributed samples from acute and convalescent COVID-19. PBMCs, B-cell-depleted T cells, or T cells provided the cDNA or gDNA that made up the material.

Germline V CDR1 and CDR2: MNHEY, SMNVEV (reference sequence). The CDR3 is made up of 13 amino acids. The V gene lost 6 bases and the J gene lost 4 bases, with 13 bases spanning the gap. During active infection, Seattle patients enrolled and were then monitored through disease. Original processing notes: Estimation of nucleated cell counts was performed using reference gene primer amplification. Assay: immunoSEQ multiplex PCR; the TCRdb copy retains only in-frame clones and omits some. V and J calls and clone size are as listed in that table; D and trimming were resolved from the DNA. The sample lists some 400,000 clones; about 90% were seen once.

The sequence was obtained from a woman between 55 and 75 years old with COVID-19, enrolled during active disease. The J gene is TRBJ2-7, the V gene TRBV27; TRBD2 is a possible D gene (6 bases). The sequenced sample consisted of peripheral blood. CDR3 bases: TGTGCCAGCAGGTCGGGGGAGAGGTACGAGCAGTACTTC. Encoded protein: CASRSGERYEQYF.